The sequence of this TCR beta chain was determined in a study of spatial heterogeneity in lung cancer. Looking at the study overall: More beta-chain than alpha-chain sequences were consistently detected. TCR and UMI combinations that were unique each appeared, on average, more than ten times in raw reads.

Time point meaning: sample taken at primary tumor resection. The sequenced material consisted of unsorted whole RNA from tumor, nontumor lung or frozen PBMC. The cohort: approximately 66 early-stage, untreated non-small cell lung cancer patients. This clonotype turned up a few times. TCR cDNA molecules each had a unique molecular identifier. Each CDR3 protein is one row after TCRdb ran MiXCR on the 5' RACE reads. The profile shows about 82,000 distinct CDR3 sequences, over 10% of them singletons. The source of this sequence is a male donor with early-stage non-small cell lung cancer. Sequenced material: PBMCs, taken at surgery.

CDR3 sequence (DNA): TGTGCCAGCAGTTTAGAAAGAAATGAGCAGTTCTTC. Translation: CASSLERNEQFF. J is TRBJ2-1 and V is TRBV12-3 or TRBV12-4; D is undetermined. The V end was cut by 1 base, the J end by 7 bases, with 5 bases between. CDR3 length: 12 amino acids.